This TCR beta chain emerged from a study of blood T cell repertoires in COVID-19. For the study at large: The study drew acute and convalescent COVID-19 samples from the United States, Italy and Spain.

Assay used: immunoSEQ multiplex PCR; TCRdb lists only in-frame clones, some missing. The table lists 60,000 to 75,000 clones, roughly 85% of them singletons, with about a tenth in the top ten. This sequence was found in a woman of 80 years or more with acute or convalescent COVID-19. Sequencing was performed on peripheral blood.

For the CDR3, the DNA is TGTGCCAGTAGTCCACGGGGGGGTAGGAATACCGGCTATGGCTACACCTTC. This translates into CASSPRGGRNTGYGYTF. The chain recombines TRBV19 with TRBJ1-2, with a tentative D call TRBD1 (5 bases). Germline V gives CDR1 LNHDA, CDR2 SQIVND (reference sequence). The CDR3 has 17 residues. V lost 5 bases and J lost 4, with 23 bases in between. The variable domain in full, completed from reference TRBV19 and TRBJ1-2, reads DGGITQSPKYLFRKEGQNVTLSCEQNLNHDAMYWYRQDPGQGLRLIYYSQIVNDFQKGDIAEGYSVSREKKESFPLTVTSAQKNPTAFYLCASSPRGGRNTGYGYTFGSGTRLTVV.